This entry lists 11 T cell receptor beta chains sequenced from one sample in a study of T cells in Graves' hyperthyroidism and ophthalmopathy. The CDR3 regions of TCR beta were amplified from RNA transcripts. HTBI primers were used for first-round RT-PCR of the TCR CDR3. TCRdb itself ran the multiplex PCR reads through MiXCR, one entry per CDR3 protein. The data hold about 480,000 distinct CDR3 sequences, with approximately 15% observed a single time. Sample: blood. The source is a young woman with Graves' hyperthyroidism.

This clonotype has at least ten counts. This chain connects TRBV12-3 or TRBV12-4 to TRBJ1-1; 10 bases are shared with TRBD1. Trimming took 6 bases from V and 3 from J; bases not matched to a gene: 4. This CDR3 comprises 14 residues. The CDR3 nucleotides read TGTGCCAGCAGCAGACAGGGGGCGGACACTGAAGCTTTCTTT. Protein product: CASSRQGADTEAFF.

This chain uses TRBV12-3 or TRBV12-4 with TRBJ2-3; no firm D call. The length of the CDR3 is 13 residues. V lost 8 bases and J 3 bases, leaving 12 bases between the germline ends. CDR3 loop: CASGPLVTDTQYF. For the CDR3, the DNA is TGTGCCAGCGGTCCTCTAGTTACAGATACGCAGTATTTT.

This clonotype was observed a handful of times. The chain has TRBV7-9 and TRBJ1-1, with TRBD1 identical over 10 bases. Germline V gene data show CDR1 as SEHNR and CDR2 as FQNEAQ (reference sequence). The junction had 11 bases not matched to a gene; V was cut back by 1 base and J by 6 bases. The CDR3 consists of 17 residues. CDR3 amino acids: CASSLDPGTGVWAEAFF. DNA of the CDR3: TGTGCCAGCAGCTTAGATCCCGGGACAGGGGTCTGGGCTGAAGCTTTCTTT.

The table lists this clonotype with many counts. Here the CDR3 reads CASSLALGGEQYV. The DNA for the CDR3 is TGTGCCAGCAGTTTAGCGCTGGGGGGCGAGCAGTACGTC. The rearrangement joins TRBV12-3 or TRBV12-4 to TRBJ2-7, with D perhaps TRBD2 (6 bases). The CDR3 has 13 amino acids. V lost 0 bases, J lost 6 bases, and 9 bases lay in between.

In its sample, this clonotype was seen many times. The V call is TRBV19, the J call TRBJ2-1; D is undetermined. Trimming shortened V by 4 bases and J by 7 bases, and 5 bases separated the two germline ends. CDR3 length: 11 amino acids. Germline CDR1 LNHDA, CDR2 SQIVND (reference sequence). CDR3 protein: CASSNGNEQFF. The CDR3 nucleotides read TGTGCCAGTAGTAATGGGAATGAGCAGTTCTTC. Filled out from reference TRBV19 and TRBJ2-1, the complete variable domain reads DGGITQSPKYLFRKEGQNVTLSCEQNLNHDAMYWYRQDPGQGLRLIYYSQIVNDFQKGDIAEGYSVSREKKESFPLTVTSAQKNPTAFYLCASSNGNEQFFGPGTRLTVL.

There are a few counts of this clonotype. The CDR3 reads CASSKNLAIWETQYF. The CDR3 DNA follows: TGTGCCAGCAGCAAGAACCTAGCGATTTGGGAGACCCAGTACTTC. The J gene is TRBJ2-5, the V gene TRBV14; possibly TRBD2 for D (6 bases). Trimming pared 5 bases from V and 5 bases from J, leaving 18 bases between. This CDR3 has 15 amino acids. From germline, CDR1 is SGHDN and CDR2 FVKESK.

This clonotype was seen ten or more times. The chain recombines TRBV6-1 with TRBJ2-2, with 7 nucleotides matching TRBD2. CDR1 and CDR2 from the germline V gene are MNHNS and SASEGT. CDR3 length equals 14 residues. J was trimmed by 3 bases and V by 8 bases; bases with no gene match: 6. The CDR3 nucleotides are TGTGCCAGCCACTCAGGGAGGGACACCGGGGAGCTGTTTTTT. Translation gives CASHSGRDTGELFF.

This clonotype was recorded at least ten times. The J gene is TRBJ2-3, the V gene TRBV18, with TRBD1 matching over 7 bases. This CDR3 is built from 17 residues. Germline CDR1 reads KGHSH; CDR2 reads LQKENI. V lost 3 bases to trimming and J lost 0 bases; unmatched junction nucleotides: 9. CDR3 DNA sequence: TGTGCCAGCTCACCTCAACGGACAGGCTCTAGCACAGATACGCAGTATTTT. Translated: CASSPQRTGSSTDTQYF.

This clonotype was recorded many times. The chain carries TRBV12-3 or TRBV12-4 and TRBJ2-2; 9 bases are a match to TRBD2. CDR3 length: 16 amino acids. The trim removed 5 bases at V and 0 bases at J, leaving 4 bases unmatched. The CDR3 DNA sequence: TGTGCCAGCAGTCCGAGCGGGAGGACGAACACCGGGGAGCTGTTTTTT. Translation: CASSPSGRTNTGELFF.

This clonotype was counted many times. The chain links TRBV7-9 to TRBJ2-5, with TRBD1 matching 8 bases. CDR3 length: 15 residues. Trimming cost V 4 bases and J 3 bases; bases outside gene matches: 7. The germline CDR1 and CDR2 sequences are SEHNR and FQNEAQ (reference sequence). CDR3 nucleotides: TGTGCCAGCAGCTCCGGGGACAGGCTGGAAGAGACCCAGTACTTC. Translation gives CASSSGDRLEETQYF.

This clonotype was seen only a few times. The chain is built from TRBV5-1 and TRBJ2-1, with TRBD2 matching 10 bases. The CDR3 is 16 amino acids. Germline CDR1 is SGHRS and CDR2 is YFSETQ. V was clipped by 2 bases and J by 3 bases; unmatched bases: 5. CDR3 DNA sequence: TGCGCCAGCAGCTTTACGGGACTAGCGAGCTACAATGAGCAGTTCTTC. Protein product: CASSFTGLASYNEQFF.